A single TCR beta chain is shown here with its context. This entry is derived from a study of blood T cell repertoires in COVID-19. The CDR3 has 16 amino acids. The ends lost 0 bases at V and 5 bases at J; junction bases unmatched: 8. CDR1 and CDR2 from the germline V gene are SGHRS and YFSETQ. Authors' methods: How many nucleated cells were present was estimated from reference gene primer amplification. Some clones are missing from TCRdb's copy, which holds only in-frame ones; the method was immunoSEQ multiplex PCR. V, J and clone size are those of that table, while D and trimming were read from the DNA. The sample lists some 190,000 clones; more than 75% were seen once.

The sequenced sample was peripheral blood. The source is a woman of 80 years or more with acute or convalescent COVID-19. This chain joins TRBV5-1 and TRBJ2-3; TRBD1 matches 8 bases. The CDR3 sequence: CASSLDRQGPGDTQYF. Written as DNA, the CDR3 is TGCGCCAGCAGCTTGGACCGACAGGGGCCGGGAGATACGCAGTATTTT.